This T cell receptor beta chain was obtained from a study of blood T cell repertoires in COVID-19. Study background: COVID-19 samples from acute and convalescent phases originated in the United States, Italy and Spain. The cDNA or gDNA used as material had been derived from T cells, B-cell-depleted T cells, or PBMCs.

Original processing notes: Reference gene primer amplification gave estimated nucleated cell counts. Assay: immunoSEQ multiplex PCR; the TCRdb copy retains only in-frame clones and omits some. For V, J and clone size, that table is used; D and trimming come from the DNA. The sample comprises 190,000 or so clones, roughly 86% of which are singletons, and 2.5% to 3.5% rests with the top ten. The junction had 10 bases not matched to a gene; V was cut back by 3 bases and J by 6 bases. The CDR3 consists of 15 residues. Germline V gene data show CDR1 as SGDLS and CDR2 as YYNGEE. The TCR comes from a man aged 40-49 years with active or convalescent COVID-19. This chain links TRBV9 with TRBJ2-5, with 8 bases lining up with TRBD2. Sequenced sample: peripheral blood. CDR3 DNA sequence: TGTGCCAGCAGCGCCTCCGGGACTAGGGGGAAGACCCAGTACTTC. Protein product: CASSASGTRGKTQYF.